One sample yielded the 20 T cell receptor beta chains listed below, sequenced in a study of cytomegalovirus exposure and HLA in healthy donors. The PCR made use of 60 Vbeta and 13 Jbeta primers. Only in-frame clones appear in the TCRdb table, and some are missing; sequencing was by immunoSEQ multiplex PCR. The profile covers 150,000 to 200,000 clones, with 80% appearing a single time and roughly 5% taken by the ten largest. Sequencing was done on a sample of PBMCs. These TCRs come from a man aged 40-50 years in good health and CMV-seronegative.

The gene calls are TRBV2 and TRBJ2-5; TRBD1 aligns across 8 bases. This CDR3 has 14 amino acids. Germline lookup yields CDR1 SNHLY and CDR2 FYNNEI. J lost 1 base, V lost 7 bases, and 5 bases had no gene match. CDR3 region: CASIRTGLQETQYF. In DNA form, the CDR3 reads TGTGCCAGCATCCGGACAGGGCTCCAAGAGACCCAGTACTTC.

The V call is TRBV15, the J call TRBJ1-5, with D possibly TRBD1 on 5 matching bases. The CDR3 runs 16 residues. The germline V gene encodes CDR1 LNHNV and CDR2 YYDKDF (reference sequence). With 5 bases removed from V and 2 bases from J, the gap between germline ends came to 16 bases. The CDR3 sequence is CATSYPRGGGNQPQHF. In DNA, the CDR3 is TGTGCCACCAGCTATCCCCGGGGGGGTGGCAATCAGCCCCAGCATTTT.

This clone was detected a few times. V usage is TRBV6-5 and J usage is TRBJ1-6; no clear D gene. The germline gives CDR1 MNHEY, CDR2 SVGAGI. V lost 6 bases, J lost 9 bases, and 12 bases lay in between. The CDR3 covers 13 residues. This CDR3 reads CASSPSAGSPLHF. The CDR3 bases are TGTGCCAGCAGCCCCTCGGCGGGTTCACCCCTCCACTTT.

J is TRBJ2-3 and V is TRBV19; D gene uncertain. Germline lookup yields CDR1 LNHDA and CDR2 SQIVND (reference sequence). The CDR3 runs to 15 residues. V was pared by 2 bases and J by 8 bases, with 17 bases between. The CDR3 DNA reads TGTGCCAGTAGTATATTACAGAACCTCAAGGCTACGCAGTATTTT. Translating it yields CASSILQNLKATQYF.

This clone appeared a single time. The chain is built from TRBV6-5 and TRBJ2-5; 7 nucleotides align to TRBD2. With V trimmed by 2 bases and J by 5 bases, 8 bases remained unmatched. Per the germline V gene, CDR1 is MNHEY and CDR2 is SVGAGI. This CDR3 is built from 15 residues. The chain's CDR3 is CASSYTPTSRETQYF. The CDR3 DNA is TGTGCCAGCAGTTACACCCCGACTAGCCGTGAGACCCAGTACTTC.

This chain connects TRBV11-2 to TRBJ1-1; 8 nucleotides align to TRBD1. Per the germline V gene, CDR1 is SGHAT and CDR2 is FQNNGV. V lost 6 bases to trimming and J lost 3 bases; unmatched junction nucleotides: 3. This CDR3 is 13 amino acids long. CDR3 sequence reads: CASRQGADTEAFF. In nucleotides, the CDR3 is TGTGCCAGCAGGCAGGGGGCAGACACTGAAGCTTTCTTT.

The CDR3 DNA reads as TGCGCCAGCAATGACAGGGGCTCAACTAATGAAAAACTGTTTTTT. Its translation is CASNDRGSTNEKLFF. This chain uses TRBV5-1 with TRBJ1-4; 8 nucleotides align to TRBD1. Germline V gives CDR1 SGHRS, CDR2 YFSETQ. With 6 bases clipped from V and 0 bases from J, the junction kept 4 bases outside the gene matches. This CDR3 spans 15 amino acids.

The chain carries TRBV6-5 and TRBJ2-1; 11 positions agree with TRBD1. The trim removed 6 bases at V and 6 bases at J, leaving 7 bases unmatched. Looked up from germline, CDR1 is MNHEY and CDR2 is SVGAGI. The CDR3 is 15 residues long. The CDR3 coding sequence is TGTGCCAGCAGCACCGGGACAGGGGGGTTCAATGAGCAGTTCTTC. This translates into CASSTGTGGFNEQFF.

The gene calls are TRBV29-1 and TRBJ2-7, with D perhaps TRBD1 (6 bases). Between the trimmed V and J ends, which lost 5 bases and 2 bases, there was a span of 13 bases. Germline loops: CDR1 SQVTM, CDR2 ANQGSEA. The CDR3 sequence is 13 residues long. CDR3 DNA: TGCAGCGTTAGCCGACAGGCCCCCTACGAGCAGTACTTC. Translation gives CSVSRQAPYEQYF.

This clone was picked up a small number of times. This chain connects TRBV27 to TRBJ2-7; 7 bases agree with TRBD2. The ends lost 3 bases at V and 2 bases at J; junction bases unmatched: 4. This CDR3 is 14 amino acids long. Per germline, CDR1 MNHEY and CDR2 SMNVEV (reference sequence). For the CDR3, the DNA is TGTGCCAGCAGTTTTTCCCGGGGGGCCTACGAGCAGTACTTC. This translates into CASSFSRGAYEQYF.

The chain links TRBV25-1 to TRBJ2-5, with 8 bases lining up with TRBD2. The last part of the DNA fits TRBJ2-7 better; the J call may be wrong. This CDR3 has 15 residues. Per the germline V gene, CDR1 is MGHDK and CDR2 is SYGVNS. CDR3 region: CASSEGRGGYSEQYF. The CDR3 DNA reads TGTGCCAGCAGTGAAGGCCGGGGGGGTTACTCCGAGCAGTACTTC.

Notes on this clone: Here the CDR3 omits its conserved ending phenylalanine or tryptophan, so a read error is the likely source. The chain uses TRBV6-5 and TRBJ2-7, with 9 bases that match TRBD1. CDR3 length: 13 amino acids. V gave up 5 bases and J gave up 7 bases; unmatched junction bases: 6. Germline CDR1 MNHEY, CDR2 SVGAGI. The CDR3 loop is CASSRGTGWEQYL. The CDR3 DNA reads as TGTGCCAGCAGTCGAGGGACAGGGTGGGAGCAGTACCTC.

This chain uses TRBV7-9 with TRBJ2-7, with a possible D match to TRBD1 (5 bases). The CDR3 runs to 16 residues. Germline CDR1 and CDR2: SEHNR and FQNEAQ (reference sequence). Trimming removed 0 bases from V and 0 bases from J, with 12 bases in between. Here the CDR3 reads CASSLAAAGPSYEQYF. The CDR3 bases are TGTGCCAGCAGCTTAGCGGCAGCAGGGCCCTCCTACGAGCAGTACTTC.

The J gene is TRBJ2-1, the V gene TRBV7-2; no reliable D call. V was clipped by 5 bases and J by 1 base, with 6 bases between them. Germline V gives CDR1 SGHTA, CDR2 FQGNSA. This CDR3 has 13 residues. Written as DNA, the CDR3 is TGTGCCAGCAGCCGAGGTTCCTACAATGAGCAGTTCTTC. It translates to CASSRGSYNEQFF.

The V gene is TRBV28, the J gene TRBJ2-5; 9 nucleotides align to TRBD2. Matching the DNA end better, TRBJ2-7 makes the J call doubtful. Germline CDR1 reads MDHEN; CDR2 reads SYDVKM. The CDR3 length is 15 residues. CDR3 in DNA: TGTGCCAGCAGGCCACCTCACGCGGGAGGGGCCGAGCAGTACTTC. This codes for CASRPPHAGGAEQYF.

V gene TRBV7-9 combines with J gene TRBJ2-7; 7 bases fit TRBD1. CDR3 length equals 14 residues. V was pared by 3 bases and J by 2 bases, with 4 bases of the junction left unmatched. Germline CDR1 SEHNR, CDR2 FQNEAQ (reference sequence). The CDR3 DNA follows: TGTGCCAGCAGCTTCGGGACAGCACCCTACGAGCAGTACTTC. Its translation: CASSFGTAPYEQYF.

This clone was seen a handful of times. The V call is TRBV7-2, the J call TRBJ1-5, with D maybe TRBD1 (5 bases). The germline V and J ends were trimmed by 1 base and 2 bases, with 12 bases remaining between them. This CDR3 has 16 amino acids. CDR1 is SGHTA and CDR2 is FQGNSA in the germline V gene. Here the CDR3 reads CASSLDSGVRNQPQHF. CDR3 coding DNA: TGTGCCAGCAGCTTAGATTCGGGGGTTCGCAATCAGCCCCAGCATTTT.

V gene TRBV6-6 combines with J gene TRBJ2-7; 10 bases agree with TRBD2. J was trimmed by 3 bases and V by 0 bases; bases with no gene match: 5. This CDR3 has 16 amino acids. Germline assignment: CDR1 MNHNY and CDR2 SVGAGI (reference sequence). CDR3 amino acids: CASSYSMASGSYEQYF. The DNA for the CDR3 is TGTGCCAGCAGTTACTCGATGGCTAGCGGGAGCTACGAGCAGTACTTC.

About this clone: The junction does not match germline at one end; this may be a read error. V is TRBV15 and J is TRBJ2-5; D is perhaps TRBD1 (6 bases). The closer fit of TRBJ2-7 to the DNA end suggests the J call may be wrong. The germline V gene has CDR1 LNHNV and CDR2 YYDKDF (reference sequence). The CDR3 extends over 14 amino acids. For the CDR3, the DNA is TGTGCCACCAGCCGAGATCAACAGGGTTACGAGCAGTACTTC. As protein: CATSRDQQGYEQYF.

The rearrangement joins TRBV6-4 to TRBJ1-2, with D possibly TRBD1 on 6 matching bases. V dropped 0 bases and J dropped 6 bases, with 14 bases sitting between them. CDR3 length: 15 amino acids. Germline assignment: CDR1 MRHNA and CDR2 SNTAGT. The CDR3, as DNA: TGTGCCAGCAGTGACTCGGGGCAGGGGCAGAATGGCTACACCTTC. Translated: CASSDSGQGQNGYTF.